These T cell receptor beta chains were read from a single sample in a study of blood T cell repertoires in COVID-19. The repertoire was sequenced with immunoSEQ multiplex PCR; TCRdb's copy has only in-frame clones and lacks some. Of a few hundred thousand clones in the sample, roughly nine tenths were seen once. The sample comprised PBMCs or T cells enriched from blood (not recorded which). The source of these receptors is a woman aged 18-30 years who had recovered from COVID-19. CDR3s include the opening cysteine and the closing phenylalanine or tryptophan. A D gene is named only where the DNA matches it firmly. Rows may omit the clone size; those that give it use once, few, many or a size class.

d_gene	len	v_gene	abundance	j_gene	CDR3aa	CDR3nt
NA	14	TRBV19	once	TRBJ1-2	CASSDSSGPYGYTF	TGTGCCAGTAGTGACAGCTCAGGACCCTATGGCTACACCTTC
TRBD1	12	TRBV2	few	TRBJ1-2	CARPGQNLGYTF	TGTGCCAGACCGGGACAGAACCTCGGCTACACCTTC
NA	15	TRBV6-4	NA	TRBJ2-3	CASSVEASSTDTQYF	TGTGCCAGCAGTGTTGAGGCTAGCAGCACAGATACGCAGTATTTT
NA	17	TRBV30	NA	TRBJ2-7	CAWSAPYRASGGYEQYF	TGTGCCTGGAGTGCGCCCTACCGGGCGTCAGGGGGGTACGAGCAGTACTTC
NA	13	TRBV27	NA	TRBJ1-2	CASSYGSNYGYTF	TGTGCCAGCAGCTATGGTTCTAACTATGGCTACACCTTC
TRBD1	16	TRBV12-5	NA	TRBJ1-2	CASGLVAVTGASGYTF	TGTGCTAGTGGTTTGGTAGCAGTGACAGGGGCGTCCGGCTACACCTTC
NA	13	TRBV28	NA	TRBJ1-1	CASTVVGGTEAFF	TGTGCCAGCACCGTAGTGGGAGGGACTGAAGCTTTCTTT
NA	15	TRBV7-3	NA	TRBJ2-3	CASSPGGRSTDTQYF	TGTGCCAGCAGCCCTGGGGGCAGGAGCACAGATACGCAGTATTTT
NA	14	TRBV2	NA	TRBJ2-5	CASSRGLQLETQYF	TGTGCCAGCAGTAGGGGACTGCAACTGGAGACCCAGTACTTC
TRBD1	15	TRBV6-6	NA	TRBJ2-7	CASSDQPGQGGWEYF	TGTGCCAGCTCTGATCAACCAGGACAGGGAGGTTGGGAGTACTTC
TRBD1	16	TRBV5-6	few	TRBJ1-1	CASSLFQGAGNTEAFF	TGTGCCAGCAGCTTGTTCCAGGGGGCAGGGAACACTGAAGCTTTCTTT
NA	15	TRBV5-6	NA	TRBJ1-1	CASSLLPMTPREAFF	TGTGCCAGCAGCTTGCTCCCGATGACTCCTCGGGAAGCTTTCTTT
NA	15	TRBV28	NA	TRBJ1-4	CASSSYGEPNEKLFF	TGTGCCAGCAGTTCTTACGGGGAACCAAATGAAAAACTGTTTTTT
NA	12	TRBV28	NA	TRBJ1-5	CASSLLNQPQHF	TGTGCCAGCAGTTTATTAAATCAGCCCCAGCATTTT
TRBD2	15	TRBV5-4	few	TRBJ2-5	CASSSGTSGGETQYF	TGTGCCAGCAGCTCGGGGACTAGCGGGGGTGAGACCCAGTACTTC
NA	18	TRBV19	NA	TRBJ1-6	CARSLADKELIYNSPLHF	TGTGCCCGCTCACTCGCAGACAAAGAGCTTATTTATAATTCACCCCTCCACTTT
NA	16	TRBV5-1	NA	TRBJ1-4	CARSLGRGGISEKLFF	TGCGCCCGCAGCTTGGGCCGGGGGGGGATCAGTGAAAAACTGTTTTTT
TRBD1	16	TRBV28	NA	TRBJ1-5	CASTLRQGRGNQPQHF	TGTGCCAGCACCCTAAGACAGGGACGAGGCAATCAGCCCCAGCATTTT
TRBD2	18	TRBV18	NA	TRBJ2-4	CASSPFASGVIAKNIQYF	TGTGCCAGCTCACCATTTGCTAGCGGGGTTATAGCCAAAAACATTCAGTACTTC
NA	12	TRBV6-5	NA	TRBJ1-5	CATRTVDQPQHF	TGTGCCACCCGGACAGTAGATCAGCCCCAGCATTTT
NA	17	TRBV5-1	many	TRBJ1-1	CASSLAVGAGLNTEAFF	TGCGCCAGCAGCTTGGCCGTAGGGGCAGGGCTTAACACTGAAGCTTTCTTT
NA	12	TRBV11-2	NA	TRBJ1-2	CASSLEYYGYTF	TGTGCCAGCAGCTTAGAATATTATGGCTACACCTTC
TRBD1	16	TRBV10-3	NA	TRBJ2-5	CAISDSDRGYQETQYF	TGTGCCATCAGTGATTCCGACAGGGGGTACCAAGAGACCCAGTACTTC